The 6 T cell receptor beta chains reported below all come from one sample, sequenced in a study of T cells after yellow fever vaccination. Using its own MiXCR run on the 5' RACE reads, TCRdb lists one record per CDR3 protein. The table lists about 340,000 distinct CDR3 sequences, approximately 12% of them singletons. Specimen: CD4+ T cells sorted from PBMCs, collected 15 days after the yellow fever booster vaccination. These receptors were obtained from a man aged 18 to 30 who received the YFV17D yellow fever vaccine.

The CDR3 sequence: CAISPGTGRGETQYF. The CDR3 coding sequence is TGTGCCATCAGTCCAGGGACAGGGAGGGGAGAGACCCAGTACTTC. The rearrangement joins TRBV10-3 to TRBJ2-5, with 9 positions matching TRBD1. Germline-derived CDR1 and CDR2 are ENHRY and SYGVKD. J gave up 4 bases and V 5 bases, and 8 bases lay outside the gene matches. The CDR3 length is 15 residues.

The sample holds a few counts of this clonotype. V usage is TRBV11-3 and J usage is TRBJ2-1, with a possible D match to TRBD1 (5 bases). The germline V gene encodes CDR1 SGHNT and CDR2 YENEEA. This CDR3 has 16 amino acids. With 5 bases removed from V and 6 bases from J, the gap between germline ends came to 20 bases. CDR3 in amino acids: CASSLVVSQGPNEQFF. The CDR3 DNA reads TGTGCCAGCAGCCTGGTGGTCTCCCAGGGTCCCAATGAGCAGTTCTTC. Supplemented by reference TRBV11-3 and TRBJ2-1, the full variable domain reads EAGVVQSPRYKIIEKKQPVAFWCNPISGHNTLYWYLQNLGQGPELLIRYENEEAVDDSQLPKDRFSAERLKGVDSTLKIQPAELGDSAVYLCASSLVVSQGPNEQFFGPGTRLTVL.

As DNA, the CDR3 is TGTGCCAGCAGCTTAGTGGTCGAGCAGTACGTC. Encoded protein: CASSLVVEQYV. The chain employs TRBV7-6 and TRBJ2-7; D unresolved. This CDR3 has 11 amino acids. V lost 1 base and J 6 bases, leaving 4 bases between the germline ends. Germline assignment: CDR1 SGHVS and CDR2 FNYEAQ.

The J gene is TRBJ2-2, the V gene TRBV10-3; D is unclear. Trimming took 3 bases from V and 7 from J, leaving 12 bases between them. Germline CDR1 reads ENHRY; CDR2 reads SYGVKD. The CDR3 totals 14 residues. CDR3 residues: CAISEGNSNGELFF. CDR3 sequence (DNA): TGTGCCATCAGTGAAGGGAATTCAAACGGGGAGCTGTTTTTT.

The gene calls are TRBV7-9 and TRBJ1-1; D is perhaps TRBD1 (5 bases). CDR3 length: 13 residues. Trimming took 6 bases from V and 4 from J, leaving 12 bases between them. The germline V gene encodes CDR1 SEHNR and CDR2 FQNEAQ (reference sequence). In nucleotides, the CDR3 is TGTGCCAGCAGTCGATTGGGGGGCACTGAAGCTTTCTTT. It encodes CASSRLGGTEAFF.

The V call is TRBV4-3, the J call TRBJ2-6; D is unresolved. CDR1 and CDR2 from the germline V gene are LGHNA and YSLEER. The CDR3 is made up of 13 amino acids. Trimming pared 8 bases from V and 2 bases from J, leaving 7 bases between. Here the CDR3 reads CASSGPGANVLTF. The CDR3 nucleotides read TGCGCCAGCTCCGGACCTGGGGCCAACGTCCTGACTTTC.